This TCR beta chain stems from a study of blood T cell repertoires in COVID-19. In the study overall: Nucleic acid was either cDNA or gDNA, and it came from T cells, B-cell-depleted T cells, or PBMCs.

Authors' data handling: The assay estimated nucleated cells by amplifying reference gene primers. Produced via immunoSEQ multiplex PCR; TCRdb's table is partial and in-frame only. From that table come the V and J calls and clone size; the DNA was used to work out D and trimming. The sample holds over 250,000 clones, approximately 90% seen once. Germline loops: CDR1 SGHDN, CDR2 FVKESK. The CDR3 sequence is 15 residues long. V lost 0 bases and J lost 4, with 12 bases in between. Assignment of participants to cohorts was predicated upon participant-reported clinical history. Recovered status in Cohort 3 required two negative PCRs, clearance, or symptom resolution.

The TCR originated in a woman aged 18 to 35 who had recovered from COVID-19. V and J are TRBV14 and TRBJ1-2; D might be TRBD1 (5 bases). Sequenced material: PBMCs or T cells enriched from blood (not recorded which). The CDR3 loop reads CASSQDSNRGYGYTF. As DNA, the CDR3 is TGTGCCAGCAGCCAAGATTCCAATAGGGGCTATGGCTACACCTTC.